The source of this T cell receptor beta chain is a study of blood T cell repertoires in COVID-19. Study-wide context: The samples span acute and convalescent COVID-19 from the United States, Italy and Spain. T cells, B-cell-depleted T cells, or PBMCs provided the cDNA or gDNA that served as material.

In the study's own analysis: The assay estimated nucleated cells by amplifying reference gene primers. Repertoires were generated with immunoSEQ multiplex PCR, while TCRdb's copy carries only in-frame clones and drops some. Clone size and V and J calls were adopted from that table, with D and trimming inferred from the DNA. The repertoire consists of roughly 110,000 clones, with around nine tenths occurring once and the leading ten covering approximately 1.2%. V gave up 5 bases and J gave up 6 bases; unmatched junction bases: 4. The CDR3 totals 13 residues. CDR1 and CDR2 from the germline V gene are SNHLY and FYNNEI.

This receptor was identified in a woman aged 25 to 39 with acute or convalescent COVID-19. The chain carries TRBV2 and TRBJ2-7; TRBD1 matches 10 bases. Sequenced input: peripheral blood. The CDR3 protein is CASSMGTGAEQYF. CDR3 DNA: TGTGCCAGCAGTATGGGGACAGGGGCCGAGCAGTACTTC.